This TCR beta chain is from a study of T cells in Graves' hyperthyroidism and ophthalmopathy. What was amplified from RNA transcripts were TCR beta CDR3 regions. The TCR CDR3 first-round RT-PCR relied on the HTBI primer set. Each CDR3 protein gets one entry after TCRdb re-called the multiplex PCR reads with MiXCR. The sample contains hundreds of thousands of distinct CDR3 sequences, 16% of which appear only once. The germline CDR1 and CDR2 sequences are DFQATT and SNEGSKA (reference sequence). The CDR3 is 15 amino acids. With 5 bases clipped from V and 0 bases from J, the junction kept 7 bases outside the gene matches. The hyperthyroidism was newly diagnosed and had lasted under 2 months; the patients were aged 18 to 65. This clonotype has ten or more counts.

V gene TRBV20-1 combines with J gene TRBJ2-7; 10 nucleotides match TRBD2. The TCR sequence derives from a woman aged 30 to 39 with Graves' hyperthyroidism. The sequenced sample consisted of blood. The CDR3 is CSALKLAGRSYEQYF. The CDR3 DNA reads TGCAGTGCTTTAAAACTAGCGGGACGCTCCTACGAGCAGTACTTC.